The source of this T cell receptor (beta chain) is a study of vaccination effects on CD4 cells after COVID-19. Study-level background: Everyone in the study got two shots of either the BNT162b2 or mRNA-1273 vaccine. Findings and caveats of the study: Only 1 of 255 vaccine-induced clones from healthy vaccinees cross-reacted with common cold coronaviruses. Clones induced by infection and by vaccine showed marked clonal contraction late after vaccination.

V was cut by 2 bases and J by 3 bases, with 5 bases left in between. Germline CDR1 MGHDK, CDR2 SYGVNS. This CDR3 comprises 12 residues. The culture ran for roughly 10 days before CD4+ T cells were isolated. Negative nucleocapsid antibody tests before and after vaccination confirmed no previous SARS-CoV-2 infection. Data came from immunoSEQ multiplex PCR; TCRdb stores just in-frame clones and leaves some out. The profile shows fewer than 40,000 clones, approximately 70% of them singletons. This clone was recorded a few times. Its specificity is unknown. The V gene is TRBV25-1, the J gene TRBJ2-7; possible D gene TRBD2, 5 bases. The clonotype comes from a human donor who received a COVID-19 vaccine. Sequences were derived from CD4+ T cells from PBMCs cultured without peptide, sampled before COVID-19 vaccination. The CDR3 reads CASSERGYEQYF. CDR3 coding DNA: TGTGCCAGCAGTGAACGGGGCTACGAGCAGTACTTC.